The 4 T cell receptor beta chains below were found in one sample sequenced in a study of blood T cell repertoires in COVID-19. Profiling relied on immunoSEQ multiplex PCR, and the TCRdb table lists in-frame clones only, not all of them. In the table there are some 450,000 clones, around 88% of which are singletons. Specimen: peripheral blood. These receptors all come from a woman in her fifties or sixties with COVID-19, enrolled during active disease.

This chain connects TRBV15 to TRBJ1-4; D remains unclear. The CDR3 runs to 17 residues. Trimming left V 1 base short and J 0 bases short, with 12 bases between. Looked up from germline, CDR1 is LNHNV and CDR2 is YYDKDF (reference sequence). The CDR3 loop reads CATSRGDGSSTNEKLFF. The CDR3 DNA sequence: TGTGCCACCAGCAGAGGTGACGGTAGCTCAACTAATGAAAAACTGTTTTTT.

The chain couples TRBV29-1 to TRBJ2-1; 8 positions agree with TRBD1. Germline CDR1 SQVTM, CDR2 ANQGSEA. The CDR3 consists of 14 residues. Trimming cost V 2 bases and J 3 bases; bases outside gene matches: 3. The CDR3 spells CSVESDRGYNEQFF. The CDR3 nucleotides read TGCAGCGTTGAAAGTGACAGGGGCTACAATGAGCAGTTCTTC.

The chain couples TRBV23-1 to TRBJ1-1; no clear D. TRBV23-1 is an ORF, and what it does is uncertain. CDR3 size: 15 residues. The V and J ends lost 0 bases and 1 base respectively, with 9 bases between them. The DNA for the CDR3 is TGCGCCAGCAGTCAATCTCCACTCCGGAACACTGAAGCTTTCTTT. Translating it yields CASSQSPLRNTEAFF.

V and J are TRBV27 and TRBJ2-7; D possibly corresponds to TRBD2 (6 bases). In germline, CDR1 is MNHEY, CDR2 SMNVEV (reference sequence). Trimming stripped 3 bases from V and 2 bases from J, with 11 bases between. The CDR3 sequence is 14 residues long. The CDR3 sequence is CASSLAGNTYEQYF. In DNA, the CDR3 is TGTGCCAGCAGTTTGGCGGGGAACACCTACGAGCAGTACTTC.